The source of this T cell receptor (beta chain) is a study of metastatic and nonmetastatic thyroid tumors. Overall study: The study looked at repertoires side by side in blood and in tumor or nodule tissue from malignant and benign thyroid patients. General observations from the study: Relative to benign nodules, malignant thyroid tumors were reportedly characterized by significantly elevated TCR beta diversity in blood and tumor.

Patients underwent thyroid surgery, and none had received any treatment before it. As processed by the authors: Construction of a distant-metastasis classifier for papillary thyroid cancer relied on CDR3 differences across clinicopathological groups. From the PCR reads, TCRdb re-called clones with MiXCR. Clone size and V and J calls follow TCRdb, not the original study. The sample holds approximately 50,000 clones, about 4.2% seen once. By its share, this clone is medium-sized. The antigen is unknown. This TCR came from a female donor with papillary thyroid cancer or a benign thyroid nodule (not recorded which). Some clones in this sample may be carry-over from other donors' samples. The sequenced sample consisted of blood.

CDR3 amino acids: CASSSRTGKDYGYTF. In DNA, the CDR3 is TGTGCCAGCAGTAGCAGGACAGGGAAGGACTATGGCTACACCTTC. The rearrangement uses TRBV6-1 and TRBJ1-2, with 8 bases matching TRBD1. Germline assignment: CDR1 MNHNS and CDR2 SASEGT. This CDR3 has 15 residues. With 5 bases clipped from V and 3 bases from J, the junction kept 8 bases outside the gene matches.